These T cell receptor beta chains were read from a single sample in a study of T cells in localized non-small cell lung cancer. This table comes from immunoSEQ multiplex PCR, and its TCRdb copy is limited to in-frame clones, with some not included. Seen here are about 18,000 clones, around four fifths observed once, and the top ten hold roughly 27%. Sample: peripheral blood, taken before any cancer treatment. The receptors derive from a female donor of 60 years or more with stage I lung adenocarcinoma. CDR3s include the opening cysteine and the closing phenylalanine or tryptophan.

V	J	CDR3
TRBV18	TRBJ2-1	CASSPRTSGMNEQFF
TRBV5-4	TRBJ2-2	CALSGLAANTGELFF
TRBV6-4	TRBJ1-1	CASSDSNGGAFF
TRBV19	TRBJ1-2	CASGGFQTNYGYTF
TRBV4-3	TRBJ1-2	CASSQEEGQGGGYTF
TRBV7-3	TRBJ1-1	CASSLGQGAEAFF
TRBV30	TRBJ1-2	CAWRGLEGYTF
TRBV6-5	TRBJ2-3	CASSFGTASTDTQYF
TRBV5-6	TRBJ2-5	CASSLVLAPRTAETQYF
TRBV9	TRBJ1-2	CASSVGEGGPRNYGYTF
TRBV11-2	TRBJ2-7	CASSPRPYEQYF
TRBV7-2	TRBJ1-1	CASREGMNTEAFF